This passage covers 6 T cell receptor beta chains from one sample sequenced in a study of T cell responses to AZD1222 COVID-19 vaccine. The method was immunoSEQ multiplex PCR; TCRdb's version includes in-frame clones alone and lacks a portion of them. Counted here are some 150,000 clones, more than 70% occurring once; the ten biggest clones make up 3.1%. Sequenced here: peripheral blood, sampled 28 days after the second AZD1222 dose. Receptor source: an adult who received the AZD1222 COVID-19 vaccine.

The DNA of the CDR3 is TGTGCCAGCCGAGACTTAACCGTAGAGCAGTACTTC. This sequence encodes CASRDLTVEQYF. The gene calls are TRBV28 and TRBJ2-7; no definite D call. V lost 8 bases and J lost 7, with 15 bases in between. Germline lookup yields CDR1 MDHEN and CDR2 SYDVKM. The CDR3 is made up of 12 amino acids.

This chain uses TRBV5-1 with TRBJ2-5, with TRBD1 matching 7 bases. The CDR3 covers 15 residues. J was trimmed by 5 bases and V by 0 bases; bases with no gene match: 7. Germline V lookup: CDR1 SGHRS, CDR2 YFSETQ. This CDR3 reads CASSLEDRTEETQYF. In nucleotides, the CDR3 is TGCGCCAGCAGCTTGGAGGACAGGACAGAGGAGACCCAGTACTTC.

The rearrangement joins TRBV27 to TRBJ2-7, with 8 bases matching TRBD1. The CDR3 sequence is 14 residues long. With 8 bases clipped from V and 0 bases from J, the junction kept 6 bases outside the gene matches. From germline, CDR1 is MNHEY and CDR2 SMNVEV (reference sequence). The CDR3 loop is CASVRDRGSYEQYF. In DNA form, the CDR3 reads TGTGCCAGCGTACGAGACAGGGGCTCCTACGAGCAGTACTTC.

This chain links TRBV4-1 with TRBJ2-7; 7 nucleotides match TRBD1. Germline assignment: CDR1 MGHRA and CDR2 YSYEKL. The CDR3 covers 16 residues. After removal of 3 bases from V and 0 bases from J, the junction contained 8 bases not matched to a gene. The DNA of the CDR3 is TGCGCCAGCAGCCACCCGGGCCAGGGGGTCTCCTACGAGCAGTACTTC. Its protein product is CASSHPGQGVSYEQYF.

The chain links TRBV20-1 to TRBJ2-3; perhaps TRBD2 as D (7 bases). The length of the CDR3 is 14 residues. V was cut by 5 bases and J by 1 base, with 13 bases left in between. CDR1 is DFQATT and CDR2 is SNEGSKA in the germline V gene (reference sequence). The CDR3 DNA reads TGCAGTGCTGGTGGGGGGGCTGGCACAGATACGCAGTATTTT. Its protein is CSAGGGAGTDTQYF.

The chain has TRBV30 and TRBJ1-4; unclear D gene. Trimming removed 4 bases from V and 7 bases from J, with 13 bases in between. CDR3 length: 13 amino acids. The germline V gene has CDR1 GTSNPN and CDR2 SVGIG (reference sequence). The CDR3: CAWNGRLGEKLFF. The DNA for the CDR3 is TGTGCCTGGAACGGACGCCTCGGTGAAAAACTGTTTTTT.